This T cell receptor (beta chain) is from a study of blood T cell repertoires in COVID-19 (dated by TCRdb to between 2020 and 2021). The study in broad terms: Collaborator samples came from the United States, Italy and Spain and covered acute and convalescent phases of COVID-19. Where available, HLA class I and class II types were obtained from metadata supplied by the sample provider rather than from assay-based typing. Samples were obtained from the ongoing ImmuneRACE study (first 160 participants) and from about 1,300 subjects provided by 6 global collaborators. The repertoires were released in a freely available public database intended as a resource for research on the immune response to SARS-CoV-2. Deeply sampled blood TCRbeta repertoires from subjects exposed to, actively infected with, or recovered from COVID-19 were included in the dataset. The material from the prospective study consisted of cDNA or gDNA derived from T cells, B-cell-depleted T cells, or PBMCs. The sample metadata nearly always contained a de-identified subject ID, COVID-19 status, age in years and sex.

Whole blood was collected in K2EDTA tubes by collaborating institutions according to the institutions' own protocols. Collaborator samples were shipped for TCRbeta analysis as frozen whole blood, isolated PBMCs, or DNA extracted from either sample type. This clone was seen just once. The antigen it binds to is not known. It has no much larger one-base neighbor in the sample; base qualities were not kept. Study-level results and caveats: How much clinical and demographic metadata was included differed by source and by participant, and the metadata was provided uncurated.

The immunoSEQ Assay, a bias-controlled multiplex PCR, was used to amplify TCRbeta CDR3 regions from genomic DNA. The authors' analysis ran thus. The number of nucleated cells in each sample was estimated from the amplification of reference gene primers within the assay. Sequence reads were collapsed and filtered to measure the absolute abundance of every unique TCRbeta CDR3 rearrangement. For each sample, productive Simpson clonality was calculated as the square root of Simpson's diversity index across productive rearrangements. Entries here come from immuneACCESS through TCRdb and include only in-frame sequences with V and J called. Some clones fail to appear in such tables; in the studies checked, an unresolved V gene covers under half of the shortfall, and the cause of the remainder is unknown. That table furnishes V, J and clone size, whereas the DNA furnished D and trimming. The table for this sample lists roughly 95,000 clones; 85% to 95% of them were counted only once. The biggest ten clones account for roughly 3.9% of the sample.

The sequence was collected from a woman in her 50s in a cohort sampled during active COVID-19. What was sequenced was peripheral blood.

The bases are TGTGCCAGCGGGCCCGGGGCCAACGTCCTGACTTTC. Translation gives CASGPGANVLTF. The chain uses TRBV12-3 or TRBV12-4 and TRBJ2-6, with no reliable assignment of the D segment. V is reduced by 8 bases and J by 4 bases, leaving a spacing of 6 bases between them. Counted from cysteine to phenylalanine, this CDR3 has 12 amino acids. Only the CDR3 DNA stays, 36 bases, in frame from base 1.